These 14 T cell receptor beta chains were all obtained from the same sample, sequenced in a study of blood T cells in healthy people across ages. Together with a sample-barcoded 5' primer, a J-beta primer mix was included in a second PCR lasting about 7 to 11 cycles. TCRdb re-called the 5' RACE reads with MiXCR, one entry per CDR3 protein. The sample includes 600,000 to 900,000 distinct CDR3 sequences, roughly 24% of them seen just once. The data also belong to a second study, concerning T cells of mothers and their children.

The specimen sequenced was blood. Receptors originate from a boy between 10 and 17 years old in good health.

The chain uses TRBV6-4 and TRBJ2-3, with D possibly being TRBD1 or TRBD2 (5 bases each). With 3 bases removed from V and 7 bases from J, the gap between germline ends came to 20 bases. The CDR3 covers 16 residues. The germline V gene has CDR1 MRHNA and CDR2 SNTAGT. The chain's CDR3 is CASSEGRSGGTYTQYF. DNA for the CDR3: TGTGCCAGCAGTGAGGGACGTTCGGGTGGAACATATACGCAGTATTTT.

The V gene is TRBV20-1, the J gene TRBJ1-5; weak D call: TRBD1 (6 bases). The CDR3 covers 15 residues. V was trimmed by 0 bases and J by 6 bases, leaving 15 bases between them. Germline V gene data show CDR1 as DFQATT and CDR2 as SNEGSKA (reference sequence). CDR3 nucleotides: TGCAGTGCTAGAGATCGCAGGGGAGGAGGTCAGCCCCAGCATTTT. It translates to CSARDRRGGGQPQHF.

This clonotype has more than one count but fewer than ten. The rearrangement uses TRBV20-1 and TRBJ2-3; TRBD1 matches at 7 bases. This CDR3 region has 14 residues. Germline trimming cut 6 bases from V and 3 bases from J; bases unmatched to any gene: 9. From germline, CDR1 is DFQATT and CDR2 SNEGSKA (reference sequence). The chain's CDR3 is CSAGRTGMTDTQYF. CDR3 sequence (DNA): TGCAGTGCCGGACGGACAGGAATGACAGATACGCAGTATTTT.

The rearrangement joins TRBV19 to TRBJ2-5; maybe TRBD1 (6 bases). Deletions cut 5 bases from V and 4 bases from J, with 14 bases between. Germline CDR1 is LNHDA and CDR2 is SQIVND (reference sequence). This CDR3 has 14 amino acids. The CDR3 loop is CASSEKQGPETQYF. The CDR3 DNA sequence: TGTGCCAGTAGTGAAAAACAGGGTCCAGAGACCCAGTACTTC.

In its sample, this clonotype was seen a few times. The V call is TRBV2, the J call TRBJ1-3; weak D call: TRBD1 (5 bases). This CDR3 region has 16 residues. CDR1 and CDR2 (germline): SNHLY, FYNNEI. Trimming pared 6 bases from V and 0 bases from J, leaving 15 bases between. The CDR3 reads CASSYQSGGSGNTIYF. CDR3 in DNA: TGTGCCAGCAGCTACCAAAGCGGGGGCTCTGGAAACACCATATATTTT.

This clonotype has a handful of counts. The V gene is TRBV20-1, the J gene TRBJ1-4; 8 nucleotides match TRBD1. Germline-derived CDR1 and CDR2 are DFQATT and SNEGSKA (reference sequence). This CDR3 is 12 amino acids long. Germline trimming cut 3 bases from V and 8 bases from J; bases unmatched to any gene: 2. CDR3 amino acids: CSASRTGEKLFF. The CDR3 DNA sequence: TGCAGTGCTAGCCGGACAGGGGAAAAACTGTTTTTT.

This chain links TRBV6-2 or TRBV6-3 with TRBJ2-3; 8 nucleotides match TRBD2. CDR3 size: 12 residues. The ends lost 7 bases at V and 8 bases at J; junction bases unmatched: 5. CDR1 is MNHEY, CDR2 SVGEGT, per germline. CDR3 coding DNA: TGTGCCAGCACTGGACTAGCCCGTACGCAGTATTTT. Translating it yields CASTGLARTQYF.

The chain is built from TRBV20-1 and TRBJ2-1; TRBD2 might be the D (5 bases). The germline V gene encodes CDR1 DFQATT and CDR2 SNEGSKA (reference sequence). V was trimmed by 3 bases and J by 0 bases, leaving 9 bases between them. CDR3 length: 14 amino acids. This CDR3 is CSASPEGSYNEQFF. CDR3 DNA: TGCAGTGCTAGTCCCGAGGGCTCCTACAATGAGCAGTTCTTC.

This chain connects TRBV7-3 to TRBJ2-5; TRBD1 or TRBD2 may be the D gene (7 bases each). Germline assignment: CDR1 SGHTA and CDR2 FQGTGA. This CDR3 comprises 14 residues. V lost 4 bases, J lost 3 bases, and 12 bases lay in between. The CDR3 nucleotides read TGTGCCAGCAGCTCAGCAGGGGGGGAAGAGACCCAGTACTTC. It specifies CASSSAGGEETQYF.

This clonotype was found a few times. This chain uses TRBV7-7 with TRBJ2-2, with TRBD1 matching 9 bases. The CDR3 has 17 residues. The germline V gene encodes CDR1 SSHAT and CDR2 FNYEAQ (reference sequence). After removal of 6 bases from V and 6 bases from J, the junction contained 14 bases not matched to a gene. CDR3 DNA: TGTGCCAGCAGTCAAACCCCAGGGACAGGGTCGCCCGGGGAGCTGTTTTTT. Encoded protein: CASSQTPGTGSPGELFF.

This chain connects TRBV5-1 to TRBJ1-5; a possible D gene is TRBD1 (5 bases). The germline V and J ends were trimmed by 4 bases and 8 bases, with 16 bases remaining between them. CDR3 length: 14 amino acids. Looked up from germline, CDR1 is SGHRS and CDR2 is YFSETQ. The CDR3 here is CASSPDGQNEPQHF. The DNA of the CDR3 is TGCGCCAGCAGCCCGGACGGACAAAACGAGCCCCAGCATTTT.

The sample holds a few counts of this clonotype. The J gene is TRBJ2-7, the V gene TRBV5-1; 8 bases are shared with TRBD1. CDR1 is SGHRS, CDR2 YFSETQ, per germline. V was pared by 4 bases and J by 3 bases, with 6 bases of the junction left unmatched. CDR3 size: 14 residues. This chain's CDR3 is CASSAGQGGYEQYF. The CDR3 coding sequence is TGCGCCAGCAGCGCCGGACAGGGTGGCTACGAGCAGTACTTC.

The sample holds a few counts of this clonotype. V is TRBV4-2 and J is TRBJ2-1; no clear D gene. V lost 0 bases and J 8 bases, leaving 5 bases between the germline ends. The CDR3 is 12 amino acids. Germline V gene data show CDR1 as LGHNA and CDR2 as YNFKEQ. The CDR3 bases are TGTGCCAGCAGCCAAGATACGGATGAGCAGTTCTTC. As protein: CASSQDTDEQFF.

This clonotype has only a few counts. V gene TRBV9 combines with J gene TRBJ1-2, with 8 bases aligning to TRBD1. V was pared by 4 bases and J by 2 bases, with 10 bases of the junction left unmatched. Germline V gene lookup returns CDR1 SGDLS and CDR2 YYNGEE. The CDR3 is made up of 16 amino acids. The CDR3 loop reads CASSPAGTGENYGYTF. CDR3 coding DNA: TGTGCCAGCAGCCCAGCCGGGACAGGAGAGAACTATGGCTACACCTTC.